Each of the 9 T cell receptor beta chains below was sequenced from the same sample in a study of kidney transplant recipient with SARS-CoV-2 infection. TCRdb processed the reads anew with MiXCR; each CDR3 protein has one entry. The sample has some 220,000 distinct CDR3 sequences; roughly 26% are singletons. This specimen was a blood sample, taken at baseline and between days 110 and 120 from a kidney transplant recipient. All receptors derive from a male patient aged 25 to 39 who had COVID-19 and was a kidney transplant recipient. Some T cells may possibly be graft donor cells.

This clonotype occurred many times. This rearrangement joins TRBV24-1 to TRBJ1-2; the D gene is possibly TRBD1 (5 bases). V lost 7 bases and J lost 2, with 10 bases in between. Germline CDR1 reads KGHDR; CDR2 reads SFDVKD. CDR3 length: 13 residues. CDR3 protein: CATRGENNYGYTF. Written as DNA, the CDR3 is TGTGCCACCAGGGGGGAGAACAACTATGGCTACACCTTC.

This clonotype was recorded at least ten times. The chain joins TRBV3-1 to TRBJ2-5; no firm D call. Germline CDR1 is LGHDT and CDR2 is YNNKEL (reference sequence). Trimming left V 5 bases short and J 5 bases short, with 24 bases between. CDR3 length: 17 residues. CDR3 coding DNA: TGTGCCAGCAGCAGAGTAGCTCCCATTTCTTTCTCTGAGACCCAGTACTTC. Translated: CASSRVAPISFSETQYF.

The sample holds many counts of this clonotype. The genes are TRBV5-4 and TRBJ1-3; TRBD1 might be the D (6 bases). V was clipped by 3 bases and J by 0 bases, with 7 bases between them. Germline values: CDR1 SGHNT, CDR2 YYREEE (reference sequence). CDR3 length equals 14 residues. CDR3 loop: CASSSDSSGNTIYF. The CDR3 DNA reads TGTGCCAGCAGCTCGGACAGCTCTGGAAACACCATATATTTT. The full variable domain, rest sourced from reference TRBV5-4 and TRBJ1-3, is ETGVTQSPTHLIKTRGQQVTLRCSSQSGHNTVSWYQQALGQGPQFIFQYYREEENGRGNFPPRFSGLQFPNYSSELNVNALELDDSALYLCASSSDSSGNTIYFGEGSWLTVV.

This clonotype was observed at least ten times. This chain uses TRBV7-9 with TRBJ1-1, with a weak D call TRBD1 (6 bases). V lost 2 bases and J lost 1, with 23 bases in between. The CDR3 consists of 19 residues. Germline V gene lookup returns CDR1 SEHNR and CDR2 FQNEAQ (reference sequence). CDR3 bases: TGTGCCAGCAGCTTACAGACAGGTACACACCTCACTCAGAACACTGAAGCTTTCTTT. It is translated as CASSLQTGTHLTQNTEAFF.

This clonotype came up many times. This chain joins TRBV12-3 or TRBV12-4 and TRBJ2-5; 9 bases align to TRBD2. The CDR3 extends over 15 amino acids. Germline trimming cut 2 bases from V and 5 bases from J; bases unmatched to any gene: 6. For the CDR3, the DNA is TGTGCCAGCAGTTTATTAGGTAGCGGGAGTGAGACCCAGTACTTC. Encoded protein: CASSLLGSGSETQYF.

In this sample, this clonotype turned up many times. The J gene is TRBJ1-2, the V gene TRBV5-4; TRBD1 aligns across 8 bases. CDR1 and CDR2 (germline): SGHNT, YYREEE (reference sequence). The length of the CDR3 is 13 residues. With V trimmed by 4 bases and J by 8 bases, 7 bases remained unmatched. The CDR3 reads CASSLRQGPGYTF. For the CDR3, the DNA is TGTGCCAGCAGCCTACGACAGGGGCCCGGCTACACCTTC. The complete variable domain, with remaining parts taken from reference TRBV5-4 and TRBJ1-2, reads ETGVTQSPTHLIKTRGQQVTLRCSSQSGHNTVSWYQQALGQGPQFIFQYYREEENGRGNFPPRFSGLQFPNYSSELNVNALELDDSALYLCASSLRQGPGYTFGSGTRLTVV.

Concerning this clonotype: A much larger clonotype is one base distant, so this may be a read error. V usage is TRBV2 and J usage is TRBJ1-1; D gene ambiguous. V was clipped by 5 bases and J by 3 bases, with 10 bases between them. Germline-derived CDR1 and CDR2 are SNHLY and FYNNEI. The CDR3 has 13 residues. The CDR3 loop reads CASSPDGYTEAFF. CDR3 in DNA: TGTGCCAGCAGTCCCGACGGGTACACTGAAGCTTTCTTT. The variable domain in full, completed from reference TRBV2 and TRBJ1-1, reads EPEVTQTPSHQVTQMGQEVILRCVPISNHLYFYWYRQILGQKVEFLVSFYNNEISEKSEIFDDQFSVERPDGSNFTLKIRSTKLEDSAMYFCASSPDGYTEAFFGQGTRLTVV.

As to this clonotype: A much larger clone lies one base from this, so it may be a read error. CDR3 residues: CASSHMTYHGKTHGYTF. As DNA, the CDR3 is TGTGCCAGCAGCCACATGACATACCATGGAAAGACCCATGGCTACACCTTC. The V gene is TRBV7-9, the J gene TRBJ1-2; no reliable D call. CDR1 is SEHNR, CDR2 FQNEAQ, per germline (reference sequence). The length of the CDR3 is 17 residues. V dropped 5 bases and J dropped 6 bases, with 25 bases sitting between them.

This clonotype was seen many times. The CDR3 coding sequence is TGTGCCAGCAGCCCGACGGGTGATTCCTATCGGGAGCAGTACTTC. Its translation: CASSPTGDSYREQYF. This chain joins TRBV14 and TRBJ2-7; the D is unclear. Germline-derived CDR1 and CDR2 are SGHDN and FVKESK. V lost 4 bases to trimming and J lost 7 bases, with 20 bases between them. The CDR3 is 15 residues long. Using reference TRBV14 and TRBJ2-7 for the parts outside the CDR3, the full variable domain is EAGVTQFPSHSVIEKGQTVTLRCDPISGHDNLYWYRRVMGKEIKFLLHFVKESKQDESGMPNNRFLAERTGGTYSTLKVQPAELEDSGVYFCASSPTGDSYREQYFGPGTRLTVT.